In this sample, the clone carrying this T cell receptor beta chain turned up a few times. Its specificity is unknown. This sample stems from a study of Graves' ophthalmopathy and Graves' hyperthyroidism. General study points: Blood samples also showed most expanded thyroid clonotypes exceeding 0.001 frequency.

Hyperthyroidism in these 18- to 65-year-old patients was newly diagnosed, lasting under 2 months. Excluded: other autoimmune disease, uncontrolled infection, pregnancy or lactation. Clinical symptoms, serum thyroxine, TRAb, thyroid ultrasound and orbital computed tomography determined diagnosis. Amplified TCR beta CDR3 regions were obtained using RNA transcripts as template. Second-round multiplex PCR came after first-round RT-PCR with HTBI primers. Each CDR3 protein gets one entry after TCRdb re-called the multiplex PCR reads with MiXCR. The table includes about 590,000 distinct CDR3 sequences, about 40% detected once. V gave up 1 base and J gave up 4 bases, with 19 bases separating them. The germline CDR1 and CDR2 sequences are SGHVS and FQNEAQ. There are 18 residues in the CDR3.

The source material was peripheral blood or thyroid tissue (not recorded which). V usage is TRBV7-8 and J usage is TRBJ2-2, with D possibly matching TRBD1 (6 bases). This TCR was recovered from an adult man with Graves' hyperthyroidism. The CDR3 DNA follows: TGTGCCAGCAGCTTAGTCCCTAGATGGGGGCCGGGCACCGGGGAGCTGTTTTTT. This translates into CASSLVPRWGPGTGELFF.